The next 23 T cell receptor beta chains were all read from a single sample in a study of shared clonotypes between healthy human individuals. Produced via immunoSEQ multiplex PCR; TCRdb's table is partial and in-frame only. The sample consists of about 680,000 clones, about 91% of them appearing once. Terminally differentiated effector memory CD45RA+ cells were left out of the naive CD8 fraction, which was CD45RO-negative and positively selected for CCR7. The material sequenced was naive CD8+ T cells sorted from blood. The receptors were sampled from a man aged 25-45 years in good health.

This clone was found a few times. The V call is TRBV6-5, the J call TRBJ1-5; D is possibly TRBD1 (6 bases). Trimming shortened V by 5 bases and J by 2 bases, and 10 bases separated the two germline ends. Germline V lookup: CDR1 MNHEY, CDR2 SVGAGI. The CDR3 covers 14 residues. The CDR3 sequence: CASSTGLGNQPQHF. In nucleotides, the CDR3 is TGTGCCAGCAGTACAGGGCTGGGCAATCAGCCCCAGCATTTT.

The chain links TRBV28 to TRBJ1-5; no firm D call. CDR1 and CDR2 (germline): MDHEN, SYDVKM. V shed 7 bases and J shed 0 bases, with 22 bases lying between them. The CDR3 covers 18 residues. The CDR3 DNA reads TGTGCCAGCACCTCAGAGGGAAGGATGGGGTATAGCAATCAGCCCCAGCATTTT. Its protein is CASTSEGRMGYSNQPQHF.

J is TRBJ1-2 and V is TRBV29-1; D unclear. Trimming left V 8 bases short and J 6 bases short, with 10 bases between. Germline values: CDR1 SQVTM, CDR2 ANQGSEA. The CDR3 covers 10 residues. The CDR3 DNA reads as TGCAGCTCCGATAGTGATGGCTACACCTTC. It yields the protein CSSDSDGYTF.

This rearrangement joins TRBV6-6 to TRBJ2-1; maybe TRBD2 (6 bases). The CDR3 totals 13 residues. Germline V CDR1 and CDR2: MNHNY, SVGAGI (reference sequence). V dropped 6 bases and J dropped 5 bases, with 11 bases sitting between them. As DNA, the CDR3 is TGTGCCAGCAGGCGACTAGGTCACAATGAGCAGTTCTTC. Its protein is CASRRLGHNEQFF.

The V gene is TRBV7-9, the J gene TRBJ2-7; perhaps TRBD2 as D (7 bases). Between the trimmed V and J ends, which lost 5 bases and 4 bases, there was a span of 15 bases. Looked up from germline, CDR1 is SEHNR and CDR2 is FQNEAQ (reference sequence). This CDR3 has 14 amino acids. CDR3 in DNA: TGTGCCAGCAGCGGCGGGGGCTTGAAGTACGAGCAGTACTTC. Its protein product is CASSGGGLKYEQYF.

The J gene is TRBJ2-5, the V gene TRBV28; 11 bases are shared with TRBD2. The germline V gene encodes CDR1 MDHEN and CDR2 SYDVKM. This CDR3 is 20 amino acids long. V trimming: 3 bases; J trimming: 2 bases; junction bases outside the gene matches: 17. CDR3 residues: CASSFPERSVGLAEQETQYF. DNA of the CDR3: TGTGCCAGCAGTTTTCCGGAGCGAAGCGTGGGACTAGCGGAACAAGAGACCCAGTACTTC.

Of note for this clone: A junction end diverges from the germline sequence, so it may reflect a read error. The V and J genes are TRBV16 and TRBJ1-5; D may be TRBD1 (6 bases). Germline V gene data show CDR1 as KGHSY and CDR2 as FQNENV. The CDR3 has 11 amino acids. CDR3 nucleotides: TGTGCCAGCAGCCAATCAGGACAGATAGTTTTT. Translating gives CASSQSGQIVF.

This clone was found a few times. The gene calls are TRBV10-3 and TRBJ2-3, with D perhaps TRBD1 (5 bases). The CDR3 is 20 amino acids. Trimming shortened V by 3 bases and J by 5 bases, and 30 bases separated the two germline ends. Germline CDR1 ENHRY, CDR2 SYGVKD. CDR3 sequence: CAISDPAPGKVGIRGDTQYF. In DNA, the CDR3 is TGTGCCATCAGTGATCCCGCCCCAGGGAAAGTGGGTATCAGAGGAGATACGCAGTATTTT.

V usage is TRBV27 and J usage is TRBJ2-7; D possibly matches TRBD1 or TRBD2 (5 bases each). Trimming left V 5 bases short and J 2 bases short, with 13 bases between. The germline V gene has CDR1 MNHEY and CDR2 SMNVEV (reference sequence). The CDR3 has 14 residues. The CDR3 is CASSKGRGAYEQYF. CDR3 nucleotides: TGTGCCAGCAGTAAGGGACGTGGGGCCTACGAGCAGTACTTC.

The chain combines TRBV27 with TRBJ2-3; D is unresolved. The germline CDR1 and CDR2 sequences are MNHEY and SMNVEV (reference sequence). V was pared by 8 bases and J by 11 bases, with 14 bases between. This CDR3 has 11 residues. CDR3 protein: CASSTVRKQYF. In DNA form, the CDR3 reads TGTGCCAGCTCCACTGTCAGAAAGCAGTATTTT.

V and J are TRBV13 and TRBJ1-1; no clear D gene. V gave up 1 base and J gave up 4 bases, with 7 bases separating them. Germline CDR1 reads PRHDT; CDR2 reads FYEKMQ (reference sequence). The CDR3 extends over 13 amino acids. CDR3 sequence reads: CASSLELTTEAFF. The CDR3 DNA is TGTGCCAGCAGCTTAGAGCTAACCACTGAAGCTTTCTTT.

The chain recombines TRBV19 with TRBJ2-1, with D tentatively TRBD2 (5 bases). CDR3 size: 13 residues. Germline CDR1 LNHDA, CDR2 SQIVND (reference sequence). V was cut by 7 bases and J by 9 bases, with 16 bases left in between. The CDR3 protein is CASISAAYGEQFF. Here the CDR3 DNA reads TGTGCCAGTATTAGCGCAGCGTACGGTGAGCAGTTCTTC.

This clone was counted between two and nine times. V and J are TRBV2 and TRBJ1-2; no reliable D call. The V and J ends lost 8 bases and 4 bases respectively, with 5 bases between them. The CDR3 runs to 10 residues. The germline CDR1 and CDR2 sequences are SNHLY and FYNNEI. The CDR3 loop is CASAGYGYTF. CDR3 nucleotides: TGTGCCAGCGCGGGCTATGGCTACACCTTC.

Comment on this clone: This CDR3 is also generated by other DNA sequences in the sample. This sequence joins TRBV4-1 and TRBJ2-1; D possibly uses TRBD1 or TRBD2 (5 bases each). This CDR3 has 12 amino acids. Germline V lookup: CDR1 MGHRA, CDR2 YSYEKL. Trimming shortened V by 4 bases and J by 10 bases, and 11 bases separated the two germline ends. CDR3 nucleotides: TGCGCCAGCAGCCCTGGGGGAGTAGAGCAGTTCTTC. This codes for CASSPGGVEQFF.

V usage is TRBV7-9 and J usage is TRBJ2-2, with 8 nucleotides matching TRBD1. Trimming at V came to 5 bases and at J to 7 bases, leaving 12 bases not matched to a gene. CDR1 is SEHNR, CDR2 FQNEAQ, per germline (reference sequence). This CDR3 spans 16 amino acids. Written as DNA, the CDR3 is TGTGCCAGCAGCGTAGGACAGGGAGTTGACTTCGGGGAGCTGTTTTTT. As protein: CASSVGQGVDFGELFF.

This clone appeared a single time. The V and J genes are TRBV5-1 and TRBJ1-1; D gene uncertain. V lost 0 bases and J 2 bases, leaving 8 bases between the germline ends. This CDR3 spans 14 amino acids. Germline CDR1 SGHRS, CDR2 YFSETQ. Written as DNA, the CDR3 is TGCGCCAGCAGCTTGGAGGCCGTTAACACTGAAGCTTTCTTT. Encoded protein: CASSLEAVNTEAFF.

V and J are TRBV19 and TRBJ2-1, with 9 nucleotides matching TRBD2. Trimming cost V 5 bases and J 4 bases; bases outside gene matches: 6. Germline V gene lookup returns CDR1 LNHDA and CDR2 SQIVND (reference sequence). The CDR3 totals 15 residues. CDR3 region: CASSPTSGPYNEQFF. CDR3 DNA sequence: TGTGCCAGTAGTCCCACTAGCGGGCCTTACAATGAGCAGTTCTTC. Using reference TRBV19 and TRBJ2-1 for the parts outside the CDR3, the full variable domain is DGGITQSPKYLFRKEGQNVTLSCEQNLNHDAMYWYRQDPGQGLRLIYYSQIVNDFQKGDIAEGYSVSREKKESFPLTVTSAQKNPTAFYLCASSPTSGPYNEQFFGPGTRLTVL.

The chain recombines TRBV7-7 with TRBJ2-2; D is possibly TRBD2 (5 bases). CDR1 is SSHAT, CDR2 FNYEAQ, per germline (reference sequence). Trimming left V 1 base short and J 8 bases short, with 11 bases between. This CDR3 comprises 14 residues. CDR3 in DNA: TGTGCCAGCAGCTTAGAACGGACGGGGGGGGAGCTGTTTTTT. Translation gives CASSLERTGGELFF.

A few counts support this clone. A far larger clone is off by one base, so a read error is likely. Other DNA sequences within the sample encode an identical CDR3. Here the CDR3 reads CASSATSGSTDTQYF. As DNA, the CDR3 is TGTGCCAGCAGTGCCACTAGCGGGAGCACAGATACGCAGTATTTT. The chain joins TRBV6-4 to TRBJ2-3; 9 bases match TRBD2. The length of the CDR3 is 15 residues. Germline V CDR1 and CDR2: MRHNA, SNTAGT. The trim removed 4 bases at V and 0 bases at J, leaving 2 bases unmatched.

This chain links TRBV4-2 with TRBJ2-7; D possibly corresponds to TRBD2 (7 bases). Looked up from germline, CDR1 is LGHNA and CDR2 is YNFKEQ. CDR3 length equals 17 residues. Trimming left V 8 bases short and J 2 bases short, with 25 bases between. Here the CDR3 DNA reads TGTGCCAGCGGAACCCCGTTTCCACGGGGGGACACCTACGAGCAGTACTTC. Its translation is CASGTPFPRGDTYEQYF.

The chain carries TRBV29-1 and TRBJ2-7; the D is unclear. Germline-derived CDR1 and CDR2 are SQVTM and ANQGSEA. Trimming stripped 2 bases from V and 2 bases from J, with 10 bases between. The CDR3 runs to 13 residues. The CDR3 loop is CSVEQDAPYEQYF. DNA for the CDR3: TGCAGCGTTGAACAGGACGCGCCCTACGAGCAGTACTTC.

The table lists this clone with a count of one. The chain recombines TRBV7-8 with TRBJ2-7; TRBD2 aligns across 8 bases. The V segment lost 8 bases and the J segment 1 base; nucleotides outside the gene matches: 10. The CDR3 contains 15 residues. Germline V gene data show CDR1 as SGHVS and CDR2 as FQNEAQ. The CDR3 sequence is CASGLIAGLSYEQYF. CDR3 bases: TGTGCCAGCGGACTGATAGCGGGACTTTCCTACGAGCAGTACTTC. The complete variable domain, with remaining parts taken from reference TRBV7-8 and TRBJ2-7, reads GAGVSQSPRYKVAKRGQDVALRCDPISGHVSLFWYQQALGQGPEFLTYFQNEAQLDKSGLPSDRFFAERPEGSVSTLKIQRTQQEDSAVYLCASGLIAGLSYEQYFGPGTRLTVT.

The sample holds one count of this clone. The chain combines TRBV4-1 with TRBJ2-1; D gene ambiguous. Trimming shortened V by 3 bases and J by 13 bases, and 16 bases separated the two germline ends. CDR3 length: 13 amino acids. Germline CDR1 reads MGHRA; CDR2 reads YSYEKL. CDR3 nucleotides: TGCGCCAGCAGCCAGGCTTTAGATCAGTCCCAGTTCTTC. Its translation: CASSQALDQSQFF.